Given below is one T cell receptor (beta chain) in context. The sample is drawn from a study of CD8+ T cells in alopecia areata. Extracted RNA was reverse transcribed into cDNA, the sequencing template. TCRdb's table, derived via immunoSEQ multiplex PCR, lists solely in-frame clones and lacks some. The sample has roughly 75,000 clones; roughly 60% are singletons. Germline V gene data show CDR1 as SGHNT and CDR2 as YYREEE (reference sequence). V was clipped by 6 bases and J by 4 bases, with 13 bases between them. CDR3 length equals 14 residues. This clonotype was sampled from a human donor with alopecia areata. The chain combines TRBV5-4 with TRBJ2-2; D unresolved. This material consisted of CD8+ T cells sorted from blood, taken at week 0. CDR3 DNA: TGTGCCAGCAAGTTCTCGGGTAGCACCGGGGAGCTGTTTTTT. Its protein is CASKFSGSTGELFF.